What follows are 20 T cell receptor beta chains derived from one specimen sequenced in a study of cytomegalovirus exposure and HLA in healthy donors. PCR used 60 Vbeta primers and 13 Jbeta primers. The method was immunoSEQ multiplex PCR; TCRdb's version includes in-frame clones alone and lacks a portion of them. The table includes approximately 40,000 clones, around three fifths detected once. The source material was PBMCs. Every receptor here comes from a man in his fifties or sixties in good health and CMV-seropositive.

This clone was counted a few times. V is TRBV29-1 and J is TRBJ1-1; D uncertain. The CDR3 is made up of 12 amino acids. The germline V and J ends were trimmed by 0 bases and 11 bases, with 13 bases remaining between them. From germline, CDR1 is SQVTM and CDR2 ANQGSEA. CDR3 amino acids: CSVEDGGTGAFF. The CDR3 DNA reads TGCAGCGTTGAAGATGGAGGTACCGGGGCTTTCTTT.

The genes are TRBV11-3 and TRBJ1-1; the D gene is possibly TRBD1 (6 bases). CDR3 length: 13 amino acids. Germline V lookup: CDR1 SGHNT, CDR2 YENEEA. Trimming cost V 1 base and J 5 bases, with 8 bases left between them. CDR3 bases: TGTGCCAGCAGCTTAGTAGGGGGAACTGAAGCTTTCTTT. Translation: CASSLVGGTEAFF.

Only one count was recorded for this clone. This chain uses TRBV6-1 with TRBJ2-7; D gene ambiguous. CDR3 length: 14 amino acids. Trimming pared 7 bases from V and 0 bases from J, leaving 13 bases between. In germline, CDR1 is MNHNS, CDR2 SASEGT. The CDR3 here is CASKESYSSYEQYF. CDR3 sequence (DNA): TGTGCCAGCAAGGAAAGTTACAGCTCCTACGAGCAGTACTTC.

The chain carries TRBV18 and TRBJ2-1; TRBD1 aligns across 10 bases. This CDR3 is 12 amino acids long. V lost 8 bases and J lost 6; bases outside the gene matches: 1. Germline V CDR1 and CDR2: KGHSH, LQKENI. The CDR3 bases are TGTGCCAGCGGACAGGGGGGCAATGAGCAGTTCTTC. Translation gives CASGQGGNEQFF.

The chain recombines TRBV16 with TRBJ1-1; TRBD1 is a possible D gene (6 bases). V lost 0 bases, J lost 5 bases, and 13 bases lay in between. Germline CDR1 and CDR2: KGHSY and FQNENV. This CDR3 has 15 residues. CDR3 sequence: CASSQSQGPGTEAFF. For the CDR3, the DNA is TGTGCCAGCAGCCAATCCCAGGGGCCGGGTACTGAAGCTTTCTTT.

The chain uses TRBV7-3 and TRBJ2-2, with D unresolved. CDR1 and CDR2 (germline): SGHTA, FQGTGA. V dropped 5 bases and J dropped 2 bases, with 12 bases sitting between them. This CDR3 has 15 residues. CDR3 DNA sequence: TGTGCCAGCAGCCTAAGGGCCTCAAACACCGGGGAGCTGTTTTTT. This translates into CASSLRASNTGELFF.

The chain has TRBV25-1 and TRBJ1-4, with no clear D. Trimming took off 1 base at V and 8 bases at J, with 8 bases between the two ends. Germline values: CDR1 MGHDK, CDR2 SYGVNS. The CDR3 has 13 amino acids. The CDR3 spells CASSESVGEKLFF. The CDR3 DNA reads as TGTGCCAGCAGTGAATCGGTCGGGGAAAAACTGTTTTTT.

V and J are TRBV6-5 and TRBJ2-1; D is possibly TRBD1 (6 bases). Trimming removed 6 bases from V and 5 bases from J, with 8 bases in between. Germline V gives CDR1 MNHEY, CDR2 SVGAGI. The CDR3 consists of 12 residues. The CDR3 spells CASRDSNNEQFF. For the CDR3, the DNA is TGTGCCAGCAGGGACAGTAACAATGAGCAGTTCTTC.

V and J are TRBV14 and TRBJ2-1; 8 bases fit TRBD1. The CDR3 totals 16 residues. CDR1 is SGHDN and CDR2 is FVKESK in the germline V gene. V trimming: 6 bases; J trimming: 1 base; junction bases outside the gene matches: 8. Here the CDR3 reads CASRRGTGLSYNEQFF. The CDR3 nucleotides read TGTGCCAGCAGGCGCGGGACAGGTCTTTCCTACAATGAGCAGTTCTTC. The full variable domain, with the rest looked up from reference TRBV14 and TRBJ2-1, is EAGVTQFPSHSVIEKGQTVTLRCDPISGHDNLYWYRRVMGKEIKFLLHFVKESKQDESGMPNNRFLAERTGGTYSTLKVQPAELEDSGVYFCASRRGTGLSYNEQFFGPGTRLTVL.

In its sample, this clone was seen a few times. The chain has TRBV6-5 and TRBJ1-6, with D tentatively TRBD1 (6 bases). The CDR3 length is 15 residues. Germline values: CDR1 MNHEY, CDR2 SVGAGI. Trimming cost V 0 bases and J 6 bases, with 9 bases left between them. CDR3 nucleotide sequence: TGTGCCAGCAGTTACTCCAGGGGCGGTAATTCACCCCTCCACTTT. Translation: CASSYSRGGNSPLHF.

This clone was counted between two and nine times. This chain connects TRBV12-5 to TRBJ2-2, with D perhaps matching TRBD1 (6 bases). CDR3 length: 15 amino acids. The V end was cut by 6 bases, the J end by 0 bases, with 11 bases between. Germline V gene sequence: CDR1 LGHNT, CDR2 FRNRAP. CDR3 nucleotide sequence: TGTGCTAGTGGCATCGGACAGTCGAACACCGGGGAGCTGTTTTTT. Translated: CASGIGQSNTGELFF.

Concerning this clone: Other DNA sequences in the same sample also yield this CDR3. The chain uses TRBV11-2 and TRBJ1-5; the D gene is possibly TRBD1 (5 bases). CDR3 length: 13 amino acids. The germline V and J ends were trimmed by 1 base and 4 bases, with 5 bases remaining between them. Germline CDR1 and CDR2: SGHAT and FQNNGV. The DNA for the CDR3 is TGTGCCAGCAGCTTAGGACAGAATCAGCCCCAGCATTTT. The encoded protein is CASSLGQNQPQHF.

The chain couples TRBV18 to TRBJ2-7; D possibly corresponds to TRBD2 (6 bases). The CDR3 is 11 amino acids. V lost 8 bases to trimming and J lost 5 bases, with 10 bases between them. Per germline, CDR1 KGHSH and CDR2 LQKENI. The CDR3 sequence is CASHGGDEQYF. Written as DNA, the CDR3 is TGTGCCAGCCACGGAGGGGACGAGCAGTACTTC.

The chain recombines TRBV20-1 with TRBJ2-2; D gene ambiguous. The CDR3 consists of 11 residues. V was trimmed by 5 bases and J by 7 bases, leaving 8 bases between them. Germline V gene data show CDR1 as DFQATT and CDR2 as SNEGSKA (reference sequence). CDR3 DNA sequence: TGCAGTGCTCCCCAGTTCGGGGAGCTGTTTTTT. Its translation: CSAPQFGELFF.

The V gene is TRBV10-3, the J gene TRBJ1-2; TRBD1 agrees at 7 bases. Germline V lookup: CDR1 ENHRY, CDR2 SYGVKD. The J segment lost 1 base and the V segment lost 5 bases, leaving 10 bases of the junction unmatched. This CDR3 has 16 amino acids. The CDR3 sequence: CAISRTGERGNYGYTF. Written as DNA, the CDR3 is TGTGCCATCAGTCGTACAGGGGAAAGGGGTAACTATGGCTACACCTTC.

The chain links TRBV2 to TRBJ1-2; weak D call: TRBD1 (6 bases). This CDR3 spans 13 amino acids. Germline loops: CDR1 SNHLY, CDR2 FYNNEI. V lost 7 bases and J lost 2, with 11 bases in between. CDR3 loop: CASITGLNYGYTF. The CDR3 nucleotides read TGTGCCAGCATCACAGGGTTGAACTATGGCTACACCTTC.

The sample holds a few counts of this clone. The J gene is TRBJ1-2, the V gene TRBV5-6; no clear D. Trimming took 6 bases from V and 4 from J, leaving 19 bases between them. CDR1 is SGHDT, CDR2 YYEEEE, per germline. The CDR3 loop spans 15 amino acids. In DNA, the CDR3 is TGTGCCAGCAAGGAAAGAGCCAGGAAGACCTATGGCTACACCTTC. It is translated as CASKERARKTYGYTF.

The chain joins TRBV19 to TRBJ2-1; D not resolved. The CDR3 runs 13 residues. Germline loops: CDR1 LNHDA, CDR2 SQIVND (reference sequence). V was cut by 5 bases and J by 0 bases, with 5 bases left in between. The CDR3 bases are TGTGCCAGTAGTCCTCTCTCCTACAATGAGCAGTTCTTC. The encoded protein is CASSPLSYNEQFF.

The chain employs TRBV27 and TRBJ2-7, with 7 bases that match TRBD1. Germline values: CDR1 MNHEY, CDR2 SMNVEV (reference sequence). Trimming at V came to 3 bases and at J to 4 bases, leaving 3 bases not matched to a gene. The CDR3 runs to 13 residues. The CDR3 sequence: CASSLKQGYEQYF. In DNA form, the CDR3 reads TGTGCCAGCAGTTTGAAACAGGGGTACGAGCAGTACTTC.

This chain links TRBV7-3 with TRBJ2-3; a weak D match, TRBD2 (6 bases). The CDR3 length is 13 residues. V dropped 6 bases and J dropped 4 bases, with 11 bases sitting between them. Germline-derived CDR1 and CDR2 are SGHTA and FQGTGA. The CDR3 DNA follows: TGTGCCAGCAGGTCTGGGGAGGCAGATACGCAGTATTTT. The encoded protein is CASRSGEADTQYF.